This T cell receptor beta chain emerged from a study of T cell responses to AZD1222 COVID-19 vaccine. Study overall: Both about-4-week and about-12-week second-dose recipients were combined.

Sequencing was performed with immunoSEQ multiplex PCR; in TCRdb, only in-frame clones are kept and a portion is missing. The sample consists of around 160,000 clones, more than 75% of them appearing once. The germline CDR1 and CDR2 sequences are MGHRA and YSYEKL. The V gene end was trimmed by 4 bases and the J gene end by 7 bases; junction bases not matched to a gene: 6. The CDR3 consists of 13 residues. The chain combines TRBV4-1 with TRBJ1-2, with TRBD1 identical over 7 bases. The sample here was peripheral blood, taken on day 0 of AZD1222 vaccination. The TCR originated in an adult in good health. DNA for the CDR3: TGCGCCAGCAGCCCCGGACAGGCTTTTGGCTACACCTTC. Its translation is CASSPGQAFGYTF.